These T cell receptor beta chains were read from a single sample in a study of CD8 T cells in ankylosing spondylitis. Via MiXCR, TCRdb re-called the 5' RACE reads, giving one row per CDR3 protein. The profile covers a few hundred thousand distinct CDR3 sequences, with around 22% appearing a single time and 15% to 20% taken by the ten largest. The specimen was blood, either unsorted or a sorted T cell fraction (not recorded which). All receptors derive from a male donor with ankylosing spondylitis. The conserved cysteine and the conserved F or W are not part of the CDR3 here.

len | v_gene | CDR3aa
14 | TRBV5-1 | ASSFHSGTATDTQY
13 | TRBV14 | ASSQVAGYYNEQF
12 | TRBV29-1 | SVRSRGVSSEQF
12 | TRBV5-5 | ASSFTDSGNTIY
14 | TRBV19 | TSSPVQGARLQPQH
12 | TRBV2 | ASRSRGDLWEQY
14 | TRBV6-1 | ASRPVLAGGWDEQF
16 | TRBV12-3/TRBV12-4 | ASSAADPHLWSGETQY
16 | TRBV12-3/TRBV12-4 | ASIALWDLAERQETQY
12 | TRBV6-2/TRBV6-3 | ASRMTASNQPQH
13 | TRBV10-3 | AISVGLLRDNEQF
11 | TRBV7-3 | ASSLMLGQPQH
11 | TRBV29-1 | SVVGLGNTEAF
15 | TRBV4-2 | ASSQDRSGVNTGELF
11 | TRBV6-6 | ASSRGQNNEQF
13 | TRBV7-2 | ASSPNRANTGELF
11 | TRBV7-7 | ASSWGTKETQY
12 | TRBV3-1 | ASSQEISNTEAF
13 | TRBV20-1 | SARAWTGSNQPQH
11 | TRBV20-1 | SVPGHPNTEAF
14 | TRBV5-5 | ASSLEAGVLSYEQY
12 | TRBV5-1 | ATTTSGSKNEQF
13 | TRBV5-6 | ASSFSGSGYNEQF
15 | TRBV5-5 | ASSLATGARGNTEAF
12 | TRBV15 | ATRYGQERDEQY
13 | TRBV12-3/TRBV12-4 | ASTTGTGRTGELF
13 | TRBV5-1 | ASSLGTGGNQPQH
12 | TRBV6-2/TRBV6-3 | ASRPPGGDQPQH
13 | TRBV6-5 | ASSYSELAKNIQY
14 | TRBV10-3 | AISELRGMRDTEAF
15 | TRBV5-1 | ASSLATSGRATDTQY
11 | TRBV11-3 | ASSSDGNEKLF
13 | TRBV20-1 | SARPGTGHSYEQY
10 | TRBV29-1 | SVDTSPGELF
13 | TRBV5-5 | ASSLGVGVNQPQH
11 | TRBV7-9 | ASSLSGSPEAF
12 | TRBV20-1 | SARREINTGELF
12 | TRBV7-3 | ASSLDWAYNEQF
14 | TRBV7-3 | ASSSSSGSTADTQY
12 | TRBV10-3 | AISESGSSYEQY
12 | TRBV20-1 | SATSGPRDQPQH
16 | TRBV3-1 | ASSQDPSSRLAKNIQY
12 | TRBV27 | ASSTLQGRTEAF
12 | TRBV20-1 | SARGDTTNTEAF
11 | TRBV20-1 | SVKVMATDTQY
13 | TRBV7-9 | ASSFGLGDTDTQY
14 | TRBV7-8 | ASRAQRRVSGNEQF
13 | TRBV20-1 | SAIGGLAGTNEQF
12 | TRBV3-1 | ASSHGRSYYGYT